A single sample gave rise to the 27 T cell receptor beta chains below, sequenced in a study of read filtering for tumor transcriptome and immune sequencing. This library used about 360 ng RNA and molecular barcoded adaptors spanning alpha/delta and beta/gamma chains. TCRdb processed the reads anew with MiXCR; each CDR3 protein has one entry. Here the sample spans under 50,000 distinct CDR3 sequences, approximately 13% being singletons. Sequencing was done on a sample of a population of CD138-negative cells sorted from bone marrow. The receptors were gathered from a donor at least 40 years old with multiple myeloma.

This clonotype was observed a handful of times. The V call is TRBV12-3 or TRBV12-4, the J call TRBJ2-7; weak D call: TRBD1 (6 bases). V lost 3 bases, J lost 3 bases, and 15 bases lay in between. The CDR3 contains 15 residues. The CDR3 coding sequence is TGTGCCAGCAGTTTGGGGGCTATCTCGTTCTACGAGCAGTACTTC. Encoded protein: CASSLGAISFYEQYF.

This chain uses TRBV12-3 or TRBV12-4 with TRBJ2-1; D unclear. This CDR3 has 15 amino acids. V shed 3 bases and J shed 7 bases, with 16 bases lying between them. Written as DNA, the CDR3 is TGTGCCAGCAGTTTGAGGAGTTTATCGGAAAATGAGCAGTTCTTC. Translating it yields CASSLRSLSENEQFF.

This clonotype was recorded at least ten times. This chain links TRBV5-1 with TRBJ2-1, with 12 positions matching TRBD2. J lost 0 bases, V lost 4 bases, and 2 bases had no gene match. CDR1 and CDR2 from the germline V gene are SGHRS and YFSETQ. The CDR3 covers 16 residues. In DNA, the CDR3 is TGCGCCAGCAGCCGGACTAGCGGGAACTCCTACAATGAGCAGTTCTTC. Translated, it gives CASSRTSGNSYNEQFF.

This clonotype was counted only a few times. The rearrangement links TRBV13 to TRBJ2-1, with 7 positions matching TRBD2. V was pared by 2 bases and J by 5 bases, with 6 bases of the junction left unmatched. Germline loops: CDR1 PRHDT, CDR2 FYEKMQ (reference sequence). The CDR3 runs 15 residues. CDR3 sequence (DNA): TGTGCCAGCAGCTTACTAGCGGACGCCGACAATGAGCAGTTCTTC. Residues: CASSLLADADNEQFF.

This clonotype has ten or more counts. This chain joins TRBV6-5 and TRBJ2-2, with a weak D call TRBD2 (5 bases). This CDR3 comprises 19 residues. Per the germline V gene, CDR1 is MNHEY and CDR2 is SVGAGI. Trimming removed 2 bases from V and 0 bases from J, with 19 bases in between. For the CDR3, the DNA is TGTGCCAGCAGTTACAGACGGACGGGGAACTACGCGAACACCGGGGAGCTGTTTTTT. Its translation: CASSYRRTGNYANTGELFF.

This clonotype has a handful of counts. The V gene is TRBV21-1, the J gene TRBJ2-5; TRBD2, the table's D call, was not compared with the DNA. TRBV21-1 is a pseudogene locus. The CDR3 loop spans 16 amino acids. CDR3 loop: CASSKDDTSTDKTQYF. CDR3 in DNA: TGTGCCAGCAGCAAAGATGATACTAGCACCGATAAGACCCAGTACTTC.

This clonotype was recorded at least ten times. The gene calls are TRBV7-3 and TRBJ2-1; no clear D. Germline lookup yields CDR1 SGHTA and CDR2 FQGTGA. Trimming pared 5 bases from V and 0 bases from J, leaving 11 bases between. The CDR3 runs to 15 residues. The CDR3 nucleotides are TGTGCCAGCAGCCCAACGTACAGCTCCTACAATGAGCAGTTCTTC. Protein sequence: CASSPTYSSYNEQFF. The full variable domain, rest sourced from reference TRBV7-3 and TRBJ2-1, is GAGVSQTPSNKVTEKGKYVELRCDPISGHTALYWYRQSLGQGPEFLIYFQGTGAADDSGLPNDRFFAVRPEGSVSTLKIQRTERGDSAVYLCASSPTYSSYNEQFFGPGTRLTVL.

This clonotype came up a few times. Likely a read error: the CDR3 ends without its conserved phenylalanine or tryptophan. No DNA is shown, since the ends of the CDR3 on it are uncertain; the CDR3 is the one TCRdb lists. The rearrangement uses TRBV20-1 and TRBJ1-1; the D call in the table, TRBD1, was not verified against the DNA. The length of the CDR3 is 15 amino acids, counting both ends. Germline V lookup: CDR1 DFQATT, CDR2 SNEGSKA (reference sequence). Here the CDR3 reads CSARPFGGKNTEALL.

This clonotype was detected ten times or more. The chain links TRBV29-1 to TRBJ2-2, with 13 bases identical to TRBD2. The trim removed 6 bases at V and 7 bases at J, leaving 8 bases unmatched. Germline V gives CDR1 SQVTM, CDR2 ANQGSEA. The CDR3 contains 15 residues. The CDR3 sequence is CSVALAGGPHGELFF. In DNA form, the CDR3 reads TGCAGCGTCGCACTAGCGGGAGGGCCTCACGGGGAGCTGTTTTTT.

Concerning this clonotype itself: The junction does not match germline at one end; this may be a read error. The chain is built from TRBV6-5 and TRBJ2-3, with D tentatively TRBD1 (7 bases). This CDR3 is built from 15 residues. Germline V CDR1 and CDR2: MNHEY, SVGAGI. The DNA for the CDR3 is TGTGCCAGCAGTGACAGGGCGGGGAGCACAGCTACGCAGTATTTT. Encoded protein: CASSDRAGSTATQYF.

This clonotype was recorded at least ten times. This chain links TRBV4-3 with TRBJ1-1; no clear D gene. The germline V and J ends were trimmed by 0 bases and 9 bases, with 11 bases remaining between them. The CDR3 has 13 amino acids. Germline CDR1 is LGHNA and CDR2 is YSLEER. DNA for the CDR3: TGCGCCAGCAGCCAAGAGGGTAAGGGAAAAGCTTTCTTT. Translation: CASSQEGKGKAFF.

This chain connects TRBV19 to TRBJ1-2, with TRBD1 as a possible D gene (6 bases). Looked up from germline, CDR1 is LNHDA and CDR2 is SQIVND (reference sequence). Trimming removed 9 bases at V and 0 bases at J, with 14 bases between. The CDR3 is 14 amino acids. The CDR3: CASRRQASNYGYTF. The CDR3 DNA sequence: TGTGCCAGCCGGAGACAGGCTTCTAACTATGGCTACACCTTC.

Ten or more counts support this clonotype. The DNA for the CDR3 is TGTGCCAGCAGCCCCCAGGTCACCGGGGAGCTGTTTTTT. Amino acid sequence: CASSPQVTGELFF. The V gene is TRBV2, the J gene TRBJ2-2; no clear D gene. V dropped 6 bases and J dropped 4 bases, with 9 bases sitting between them. In germline, CDR1 is SNHLY, CDR2 FYNNEI. The CDR3 runs 13 residues.

Comment on this clonotype: It is likely a read error: a sequence one base away is far more abundant. This chain uses TRBV12-3 or TRBV12-4 with TRBJ2-2, with 7 bases lining up with TRBD2. The CDR3 has 16 residues. The chain's CDR3 is CASGLGLAENTGELFF. The CDR3 nucleotides read TGTGCCAGCGGTTTAGGTCTAGCGGAAAACACCGGGGAGCTGTTTTTT.

This clonotype was counted only a few times. CDR3 coding DNA: TGCAGCGTTGAAGATCGGACGACCGGGGAGCTGTTTTTT. Encoded protein: CSVEDRTTGELFF. This chain links TRBV29-1 with TRBJ2-2; no reliable D call. Trimming took 0 bases from V and 5 from J, leaving 7 bases between them. Germline CDR1 reads SQVTM; CDR2 reads ANQGSEA. CDR3 length equals 13 residues.

A remark on this clonotype: It may be a read error: a sequence one base away is much more abundant. This chain's CDR3 is CASRGDWGGSPLHF. DNA for the CDR3: TGTGCCAGCAGAGGGGACTGGGGAGGATCACCCCTCCACTTT. The chain is built from TRBV12-3 or TRBV12-4 and TRBJ1-6; tentatively, D is TRBD1 (5 bases). CDR3 length: 14 amino acids. With 6 bases removed from V and 10 bases from J, the gap between germline ends came to 16 bases.

The V gene is TRBV20-1, the J gene TRBJ2-3, with TRBD2 matching over 8 bases. This CDR3 has 16 residues. J was trimmed by 1 base and V by 6 bases; bases with no gene match: 12. Germline CDR1 DFQATT, CDR2 SNEGSKA (reference sequence). Here the CDR3 DNA reads TGCAGTGCGCAACCTTTCGGGACTAGAGGCACAGATACGCAGTATTTT. Amino acids: CSAQPFGTRGTDTQYF.

This clonotype was recorded many times. The genes are TRBV7-9 and TRBJ2-2; 10 nucleotides line up with TRBD2. Germline V lookup: CDR1 SEHNR, CDR2 FQNEAQ (reference sequence). V trimming: 3 bases; J trimming: 7 bases; junction bases outside the gene matches: 5. There are 15 residues in the CDR3. The CDR3 nucleotides are TGTGCCAGCAGCTTCCTAGCGGGAGCGATCGGGGAGCTGTTTTTT. Translating it yields CASSFLAGAIGELFF.

This clonotype was detected only a few times. The CDR3 DNA follows: TGTGCCAGCTACATAGCGGGAGTAGCAGATACGCAGTATTTT. It yields the protein CASYIAGVADTQYF. The J gene is TRBJ2-3, the V gene TRBV7-9; TRBD2 aligns across 9 bases. In germline, CDR1 is SEHNR, CDR2 FQNEAQ (reference sequence). This CDR3 contains 14 residues. The V segment lost 8 bases and the J segment 4 bases; nucleotides outside the gene matches: 7. The variable domain in full, with the rest retrieved from reference TRBV7-9 and TRBJ2-3, is DTGVSQNPRHKITKRGQNVTFRCDPISEHNRLYWYRQTLGQGPEFLTYFQNEAQLEKSRLLSDRFSAERPKGSFSTLEIQRTEQGDSAMYLCASYIAGVADTQYFGPGTRLTVL.

The sample holds many counts of this clonotype. This chain uses TRBV6-2 or TRBV6-3 with TRBJ1-5; possible D gene TRBD1, 6 bases. The V end was cut by 5 bases, the J end by 2 bases, with 16 bases between. The CDR3 is 16 amino acids. Germline V gene sequence: CDR1 MNHEY, CDR2 SVGEGT. The CDR3 nucleotides are TGTGCCAGCAGTGACCGAACAGGGACGGGCAATCAGCCCCAGCATTTT. It codes for CASSDRTGTGNQPQHF.

Note on this clonotype: A much larger clone sits a single nucleotide away, making a read error possible. No conserved phenylalanine or tryptophan is present at the end of the CDR3, so a read error is the likely explanation. The gene calls are TRBV6-6 and TRBJ2-5; TRBD2 matches 12 bases. Germline V CDR1 and CDR2: MNHNY, SVGAGI (reference sequence). The CDR3 covers 17 residues. Germline trimming cut 5 bases from V and 7 bases from J; bases unmatched to any gene: 14. This chain's CDR3 is CASSGTSSGRATGTQYS. CDR3 in DNA: TGTGCCAGCAGTGGCACCTCTAGCGGGAGGGCCACGGGGACCCAGTACTCC.

This clonotype occurred a few times. One end of the junction is discordant with germline, which a read error may explain. This sequence joins TRBV3-1 and TRBJ2-1; unclear D gene. Germline CDR1 LGHDT, CDR2 YNNKEL (reference sequence). The CDR3 length is 15 residues. CDR3 sequence (DNA): TGTGCCGGCAGCCAAGATGTCACTTCATACAATGAGCGGTTCTTC. Translating it yields CAGSQDVTSYNERFF.

V is TRBV4-3 and J is TRBJ1-3; D gene unclear. This CDR3 spans 13 amino acids. Deletions cut 1 base from V and 2 bases from J, with 3 bases between. Germline V gene data show CDR1 as LGHNA and CDR2 as YSLEER. The CDR3 region has the DNA TGCGCCAGCAGCCAAGTTCCTGGAAACACCATATATTTT. This gives the protein CASSQVPGNTIYF.

This sequence joins TRBV11-2 and TRBJ2-6; D gene uncertain. The V end lost 2 bases, the J end lost 0 bases, and 2 bases lay between the germline ends. The CDR3 contains 14 residues. From germline, CDR1 is SGHAT and CDR2 FQNNGV. CDR3 sequence (DNA): TGTGCCAGCAGCTTATCCTCTGGGGCCAACGTCCTGACTTTC. As protein: CASSLSSGANVLTF.

The rearrangement links TRBV28 to TRBJ2-7; 9 bases line up with TRBD2. V trimming: 3 bases; J trimming: 7 bases; junction bases outside the gene matches: 10. Germline lookup yields CDR1 MDHEN and CDR2 SYDVKM. There are 15 residues in the CDR3. CDR3 bases: TGTGCCAGCAGTTTCTCGGACAGCGGGAGGTATGAGCAGTACTTC. Residues: CASSFSDSGRYEQYF.

This clonotype was recorded at least ten times. The rearrangement uses TRBV5-1 and TRBJ2-5; D ambiguous. CDR1 and CDR2 from the germline V gene are SGHRS and YFSETQ. This CDR3 region has 11 residues. V was cut by 4 bases and J by 5 bases, with 6 bases left in between. The CDR3 region is CASSATETQYF. CDR3 nucleotide sequence: TGCGCCAGCAGCGCTACGGAGACCCAGTACTTC.

This clonotype was seen many times. The genes are TRBV19 and TRBJ2-6; D not certain. The ends were cut back, 3 bases at V and 0 bases at J, with 12 bases in the middle. The CDR3 loop spans 17 amino acids. Germline assignment: CDR1 LNHDA and CDR2 SQIVND (reference sequence). The CDR3 DNA reads as TGTGCCAGTAGTATCCTCCCGAGAGACTCTGGGGCCAACGTCCTGACTTTC. Translating gives CASSILPRDSGANVLTF.